This record looks at one TCR beta chain sequence and its context. These data originate in a study of blood T cell repertoires in COVID-19. The wider study: The United States, Italy and Spain provided the acute and convalescent COVID-19 samples.

Per the germline V gene, CDR1 is KGHDR and CDR2 is SFDVKD. The CDR3 is made up of 12 amino acids. Trimming removed 4 bases at V and 6 bases at J, with 6 bases between. The method was immunoSEQ multiplex PCR; TCRdb's version includes in-frame clones alone and lacks a portion of them. The data contain roughly 250,000 clones, roughly 84% of them singletons. The sequence derives from a person aged 70 to 79 with COVID-19, enrolled during active disease. Sequencing was performed on peripheral blood. This chain connects TRBV24-1 to TRBJ2-1, with D perhaps TRBD2 (5 bases). The CDR3 loop is CATSDEGNEQFF. The CDR3 DNA sequence: TGTGCCACCAGTGACGAGGGCAATGAGCAGTTCTTC.